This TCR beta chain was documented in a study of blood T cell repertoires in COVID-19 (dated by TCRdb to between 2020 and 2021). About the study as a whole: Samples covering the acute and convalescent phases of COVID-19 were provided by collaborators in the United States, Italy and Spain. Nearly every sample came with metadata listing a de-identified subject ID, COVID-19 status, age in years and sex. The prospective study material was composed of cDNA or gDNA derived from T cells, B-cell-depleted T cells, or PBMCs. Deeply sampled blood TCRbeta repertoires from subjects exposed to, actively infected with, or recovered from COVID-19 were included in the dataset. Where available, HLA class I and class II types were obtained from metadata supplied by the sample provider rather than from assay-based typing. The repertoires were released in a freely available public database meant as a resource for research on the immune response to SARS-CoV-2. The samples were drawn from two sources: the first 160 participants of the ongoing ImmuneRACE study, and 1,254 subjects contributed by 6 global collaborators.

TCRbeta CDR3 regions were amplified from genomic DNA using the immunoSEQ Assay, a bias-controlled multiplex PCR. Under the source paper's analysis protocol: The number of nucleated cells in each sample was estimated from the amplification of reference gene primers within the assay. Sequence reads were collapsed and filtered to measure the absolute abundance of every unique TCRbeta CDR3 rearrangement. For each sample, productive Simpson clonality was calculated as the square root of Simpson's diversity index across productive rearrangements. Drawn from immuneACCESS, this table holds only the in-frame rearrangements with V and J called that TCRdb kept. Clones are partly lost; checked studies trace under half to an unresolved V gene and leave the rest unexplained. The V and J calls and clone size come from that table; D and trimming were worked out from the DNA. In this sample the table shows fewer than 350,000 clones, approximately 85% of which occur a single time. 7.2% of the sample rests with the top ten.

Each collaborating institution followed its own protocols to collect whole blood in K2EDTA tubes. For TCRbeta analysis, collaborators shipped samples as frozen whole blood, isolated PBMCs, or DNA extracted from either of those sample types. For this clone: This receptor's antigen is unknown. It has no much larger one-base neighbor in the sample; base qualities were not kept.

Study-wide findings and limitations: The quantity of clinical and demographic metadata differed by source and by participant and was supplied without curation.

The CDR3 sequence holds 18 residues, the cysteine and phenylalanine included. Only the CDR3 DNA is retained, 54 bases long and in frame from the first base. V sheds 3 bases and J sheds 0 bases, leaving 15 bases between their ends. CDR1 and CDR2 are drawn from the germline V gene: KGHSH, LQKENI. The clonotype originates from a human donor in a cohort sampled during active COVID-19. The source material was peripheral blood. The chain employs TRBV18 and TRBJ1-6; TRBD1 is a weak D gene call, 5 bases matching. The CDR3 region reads CASSPKQVGGSYNSPLHF. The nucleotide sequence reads TGTGCCAGCTCACCGAAACAGGTCGGGGGCTCCTATAATTCACCCCTCCACTTT.